This TCR beta chain was identified during a study of CD8 T cells in ankylosing spondylitis. Study results and limitations: A TCR beta motif of 7 or 8 highly homologous variants appeared characteristic of ankylosing spondylitis blood. Prior literature has documented some motif variants in synovial fluid and blood from reactive arthritis. The authors reported significant enrichment of disease-linked clones in matched ankylosing spondylitis synovial fluid.

Germline lookup yields CDR1 LGHDT and CDR2 YNNKEL (reference sequence). Between the trimmed V and J ends, which lost 0 bases and 7 bases, there was a span of 6 bases. This CDR3 comprises 13 residues. This clonotype came up a few times. Its cognate antigen is unknown. With molecular barcodes, quantitative 5'-RACE was used to make the TCR beta libraries. TCRdb re-analysed the 5' RACE reads in MiXCR, keeping a single row per CDR3 protein. The repertoire has fewer than 250,000 distinct CDR3 sequences, about 17% of them found once; the top ten carry 40% to 50%. The chain couples TRBV3-1 to TRBJ1-4; D unresolved. This sequence originates from a male donor with ankylosing spondylitis. Sequencing was performed on blood, either unsorted or a sorted T cell fraction (not recorded which). CDR3 DNA sequence: TGTGCCAGCAGCCAAGAATCCGGTGAAAAACTGTTTTTT. This gives the protein CASSQESGEKLFF.